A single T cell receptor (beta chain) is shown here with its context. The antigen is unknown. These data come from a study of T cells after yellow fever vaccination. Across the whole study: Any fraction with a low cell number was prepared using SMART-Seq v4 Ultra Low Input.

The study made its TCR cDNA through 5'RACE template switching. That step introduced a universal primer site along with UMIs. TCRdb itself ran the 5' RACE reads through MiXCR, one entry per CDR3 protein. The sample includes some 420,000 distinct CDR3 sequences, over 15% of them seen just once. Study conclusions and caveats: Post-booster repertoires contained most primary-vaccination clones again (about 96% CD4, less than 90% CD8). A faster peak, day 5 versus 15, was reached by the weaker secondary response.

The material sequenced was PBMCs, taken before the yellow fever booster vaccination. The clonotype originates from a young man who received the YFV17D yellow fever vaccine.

This CDR3 is CASSSNREVTDTQYF. In nucleotides, the CDR3 is TGTGCCAGCAGCTCCAACAGGGAAGTCACAGATACGCAGTATTTT. The chain links TRBV7-9 to TRBJ2-3, with D maybe TRBD1 (6 bases). The germline V gene has CDR1 SEHNR and CDR2 FQNEAQ (reference sequence). This CDR3 contains 15 residues. The V end was cut by 4 bases, the J end by 2 bases, with 13 bases between.